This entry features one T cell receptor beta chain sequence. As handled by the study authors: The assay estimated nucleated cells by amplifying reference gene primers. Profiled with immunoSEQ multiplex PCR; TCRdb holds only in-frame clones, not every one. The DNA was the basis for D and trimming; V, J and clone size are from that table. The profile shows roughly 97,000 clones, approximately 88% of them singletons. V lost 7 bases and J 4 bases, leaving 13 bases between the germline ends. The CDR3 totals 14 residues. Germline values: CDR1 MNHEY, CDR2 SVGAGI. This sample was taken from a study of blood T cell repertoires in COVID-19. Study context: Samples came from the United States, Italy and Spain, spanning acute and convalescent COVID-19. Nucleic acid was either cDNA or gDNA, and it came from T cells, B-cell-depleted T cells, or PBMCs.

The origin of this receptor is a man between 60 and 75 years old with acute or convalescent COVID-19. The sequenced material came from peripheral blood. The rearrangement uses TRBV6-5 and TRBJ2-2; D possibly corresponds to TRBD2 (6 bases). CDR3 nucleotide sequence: TGTGCCAGCAACCGCGGGGCAGGCACCGGGGAGCTGTTTTTT. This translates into CASNRGAGTGELFF.